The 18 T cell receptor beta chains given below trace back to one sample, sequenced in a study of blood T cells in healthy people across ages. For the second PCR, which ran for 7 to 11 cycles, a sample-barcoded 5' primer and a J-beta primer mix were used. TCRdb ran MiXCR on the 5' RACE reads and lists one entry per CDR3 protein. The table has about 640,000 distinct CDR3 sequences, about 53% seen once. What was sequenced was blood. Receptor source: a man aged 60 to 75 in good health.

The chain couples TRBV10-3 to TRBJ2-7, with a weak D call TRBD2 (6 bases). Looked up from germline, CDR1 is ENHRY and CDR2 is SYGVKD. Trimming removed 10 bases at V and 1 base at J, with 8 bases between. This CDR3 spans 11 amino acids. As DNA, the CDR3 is TGTGCCACCGGGACTTCCTACGAGCAGTACTTC. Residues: CATGTSYEQYF.

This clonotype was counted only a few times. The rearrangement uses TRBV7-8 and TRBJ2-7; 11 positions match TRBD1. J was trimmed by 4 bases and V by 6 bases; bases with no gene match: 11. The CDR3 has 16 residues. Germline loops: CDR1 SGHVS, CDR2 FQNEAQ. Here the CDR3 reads CASSHYGQGAFYEQYF. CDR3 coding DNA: TGTGCCAGCAGTCATTACGGACAGGGGGCCTTTTACGAGCAGTACTTC. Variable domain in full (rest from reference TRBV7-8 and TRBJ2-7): GAGVSQSPRYKVAKRGQDVALRCDPISGHVSLFWYQQALGQGPEFLTYFQNEAQLDKSGLPSDRFFAERPEGSVSTLKIQRTQQEDSAVYLCASSHYGQGAFYEQYFGPGTRLTVT.

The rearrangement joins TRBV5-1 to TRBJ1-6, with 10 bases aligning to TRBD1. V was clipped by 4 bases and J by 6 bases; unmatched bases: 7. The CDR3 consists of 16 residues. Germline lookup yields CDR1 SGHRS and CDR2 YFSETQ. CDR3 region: CASSPGGQGINSPLHF. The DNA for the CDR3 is TGCGCCAGCAGCCCCGGGGGACAGGGGATTAATTCACCCCTCCACTTT.

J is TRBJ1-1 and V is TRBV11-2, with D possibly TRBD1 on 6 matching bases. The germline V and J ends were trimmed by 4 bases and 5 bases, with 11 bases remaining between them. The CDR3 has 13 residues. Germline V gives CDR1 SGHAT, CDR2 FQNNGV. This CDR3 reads CASSSMTGTEAFF. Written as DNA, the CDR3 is TGTGCCAGCAGCTCCATGACAGGAACTGAAGCTTTCTTT.

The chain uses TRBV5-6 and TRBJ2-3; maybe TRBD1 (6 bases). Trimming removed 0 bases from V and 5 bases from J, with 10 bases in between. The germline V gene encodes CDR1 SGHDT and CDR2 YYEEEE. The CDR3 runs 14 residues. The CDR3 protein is CASSLEARGDTQYF. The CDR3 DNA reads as TGTGCCAGCAGCTTGGAGGCCAGGGGAGATACGCAGTATTTT.

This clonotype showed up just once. CDR3 amino acids: CASSRGGIIYEQYF. CDR3 DNA sequence: TGTGCCAGCAGCCGAGGGGGGATTATCTACGAGCAGTACTTC. The rearrangement joins TRBV28 to TRBJ2-7; perhaps D is TRBD1 or TRBD2 (6 bases each). The V end lost 6 bases, the J end lost 3 bases, and 15 bases lay between the germline ends. Germline V gene sequence: CDR1 MDHEN, CDR2 SYDVKM. The CDR3 length is 14 residues.

The CDR3 here is CASSYSGQGDQETQYF. The CDR3 bases are TGTGCCAGCAGTTACTCTGGGCAGGGAGACCAAGAGACCCAGTACTTC. This rearrangement joins TRBV6-6 to TRBJ2-5, with D possibly called TRBD1 or TRBD2 (5 bases each). Trimming cost V 0 bases and J 0 bases, with 11 bases left between them. This CDR3 is 16 amino acids long. In germline, CDR1 is MNHNY, CDR2 SVGAGI (reference sequence).

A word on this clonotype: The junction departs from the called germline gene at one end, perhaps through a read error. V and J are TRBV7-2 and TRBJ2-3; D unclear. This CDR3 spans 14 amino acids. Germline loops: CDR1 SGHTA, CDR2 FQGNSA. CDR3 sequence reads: CANSLNLGADTQYF. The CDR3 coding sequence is TGTGCCAACAGCTTAAACCTAGGTGCAGATACGCAGTATTTT.

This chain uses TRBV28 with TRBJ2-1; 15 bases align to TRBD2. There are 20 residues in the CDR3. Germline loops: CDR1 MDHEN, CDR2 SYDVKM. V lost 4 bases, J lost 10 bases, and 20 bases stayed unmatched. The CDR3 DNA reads TGTGCCAGCAGTTCGCGCCACGGGACTAGCGGGGGGCTATACCTTGTCGAGCAGTTCTTC. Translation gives CASSSRHGTSGGLYLVEQFF.

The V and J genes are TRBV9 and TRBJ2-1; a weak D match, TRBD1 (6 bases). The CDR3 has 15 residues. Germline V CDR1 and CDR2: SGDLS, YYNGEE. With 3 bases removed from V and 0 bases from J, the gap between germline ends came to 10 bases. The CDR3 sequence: CASSARDNSYNEQFF. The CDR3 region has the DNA TGTGCCAGCAGCGCCCGGGACAACTCCTACAATGAGCAGTTCTTC.

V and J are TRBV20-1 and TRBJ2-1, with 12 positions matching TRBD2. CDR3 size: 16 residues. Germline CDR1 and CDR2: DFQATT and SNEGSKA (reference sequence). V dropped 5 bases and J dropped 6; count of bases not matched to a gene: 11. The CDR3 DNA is TGCAGTGCTCTACTAGCGGGGGGCTTCTTGGCCAATGAGCAGTTCTTC. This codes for CSALLAGGFLANEQFF.

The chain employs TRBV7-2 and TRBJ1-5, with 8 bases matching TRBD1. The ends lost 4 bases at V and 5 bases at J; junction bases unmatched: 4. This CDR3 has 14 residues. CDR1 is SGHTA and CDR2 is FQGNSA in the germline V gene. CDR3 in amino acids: CASSSAGGYQPQHF. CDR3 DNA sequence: TGTGCCAGCAGCTCCGCAGGGGGCTATCAGCCCCAGCATTTT. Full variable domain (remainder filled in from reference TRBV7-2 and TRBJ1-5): GAGVSQSPSNKVTEKGKDVELRCDPISGHTALYWYRQSLGQGLEFLIYFQGNSAPDKSGLPSDRFSAERTGGSVSTLTIQRTQQEDSAVYLCASSSAGGYQPQHFGDGTRLSIL.

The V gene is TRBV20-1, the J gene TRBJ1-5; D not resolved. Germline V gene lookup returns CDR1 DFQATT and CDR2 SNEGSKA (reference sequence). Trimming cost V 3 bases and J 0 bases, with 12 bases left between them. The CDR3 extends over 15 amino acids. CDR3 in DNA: TGCAGTGCTAGCCCCCCAGGAGCTAGCAATCAGCCCCAGCATTTT. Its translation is CSASPPGASNQPQHF.

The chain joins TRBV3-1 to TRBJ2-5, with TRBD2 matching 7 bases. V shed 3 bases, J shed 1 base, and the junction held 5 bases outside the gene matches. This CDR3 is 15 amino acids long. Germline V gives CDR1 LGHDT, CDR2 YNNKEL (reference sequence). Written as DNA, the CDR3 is TGTGCCAGCAGCCATGTCGGGGGGTCCCAAGAGACCCAGTACTTC. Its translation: CASSHVGGSQETQYF.

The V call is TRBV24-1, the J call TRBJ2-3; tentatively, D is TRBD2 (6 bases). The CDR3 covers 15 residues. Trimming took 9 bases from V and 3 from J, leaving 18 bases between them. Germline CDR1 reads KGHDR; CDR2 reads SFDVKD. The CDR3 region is CATVDPDGGTDTQYF. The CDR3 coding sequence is TGTGCCACCGTCGACCCGGACGGGGGAACAGATACGCAGTATTTT.

The CDR3 sequence: CASRRGEGYYGYTF. CDR3 in DNA: TGTGCCAGCAGGAGGGGTGAGGGCTACTATGGCTACACCTTC. The rearrangement uses TRBV2 and TRBJ1-2; the D gene is possibly TRBD1 (5 bases). This CDR3 has 14 amino acids. V lost 6 bases and J lost 3, with 14 bases in between. Germline assignment: CDR1 SNHLY and CDR2 FYNNEI.

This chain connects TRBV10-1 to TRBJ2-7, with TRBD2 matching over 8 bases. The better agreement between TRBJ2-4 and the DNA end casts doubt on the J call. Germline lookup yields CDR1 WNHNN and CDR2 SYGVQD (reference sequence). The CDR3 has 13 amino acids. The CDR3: CASSLAGSNIQYF. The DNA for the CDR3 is TGCGCCAGCAGTTTAGCGGGGTCAAACATTCAGTACTTC.

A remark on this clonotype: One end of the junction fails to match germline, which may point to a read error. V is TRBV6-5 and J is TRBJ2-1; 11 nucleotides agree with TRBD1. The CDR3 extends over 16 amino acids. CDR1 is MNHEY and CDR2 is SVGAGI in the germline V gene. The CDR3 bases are TGTGCCAGCAGTTACTCGGGGACAGGGGGTTTGAATGAGCAGTTCTTT. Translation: CASSYSGTGGLNEQFF.